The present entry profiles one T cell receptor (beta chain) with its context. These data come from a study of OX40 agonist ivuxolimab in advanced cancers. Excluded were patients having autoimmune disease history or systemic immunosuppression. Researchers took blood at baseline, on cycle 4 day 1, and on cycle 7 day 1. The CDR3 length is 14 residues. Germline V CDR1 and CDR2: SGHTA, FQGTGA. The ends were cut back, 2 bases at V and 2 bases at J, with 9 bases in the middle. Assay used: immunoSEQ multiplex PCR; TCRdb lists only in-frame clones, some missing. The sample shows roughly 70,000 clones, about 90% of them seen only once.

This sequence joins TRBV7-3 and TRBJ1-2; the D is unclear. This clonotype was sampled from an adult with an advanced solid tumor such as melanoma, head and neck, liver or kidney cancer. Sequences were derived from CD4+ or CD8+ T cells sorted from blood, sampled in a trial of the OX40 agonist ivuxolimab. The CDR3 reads CASSLEAGNYGYTF. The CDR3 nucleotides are TGTGCCAGCAGCTTAGAGGCAGGCAACTATGGCTACACCTTC.